This T cell receptor beta chain was recorded in a study of PD-1 blockade in classical Hodgkin lymphoma (dated by TCRdb to 2020 to 2022). Regarding the study in general: Nivolumab dosing was 3 mg/kg intravenously every 2 weeks, continuing until either disease progression or unacceptable toxicity. To define a peripheral blood immune signature of response to PD-1 blockade in classical Hodgkin lymphoma, the study combined TCR beta sequencing with CyTOF.

The sample's time point label, in plain terms: cycle 2 day 1 (C2D1) of nivolumab. Relapse after autologous stem cell transplantation had occurred in all trial patients, and cohorts A, B and C were distinguished by prior brentuximab vedotin exposure. The trial cohort comprised some 60 patients with relapsed/refractory classical Hodgkin lymphoma whose best overall responses were complete response, partial response or progressive disease. Single-agent nivolumab was administered to trial patients in the multi-cohort phase II CheckMate 205 trial. An independent review committee assessed best overall response using the 2007 International Working Group response criteria. Trial PBMCs were collected just before the start of nivolumab (C1D1) and during therapy at cycle 2 day 1 and cycle 4 day 1. Peripheral blood was collected in 8 mL Vacutainer Cell Preparation Tubes, from which PBMCs were isolated by centrifugation and then cryopreserved.

The paper's findings and limits, for the study overall: By C4D1, a significant rise was seen in CD4+ TCR diversity but not in CD8+ TCR diversity (p=0.0027 vs p=0.16), and the rise was most apparent among complete responders (p=0.02). Baseline TCR diversity was reported as lower in newly diagnosed patients than in healthy donors, and lower still in relapsed/refractory patients. Among trial patients, those achieving complete response had baseline diversity similar to that of newly diagnosed patients, while diversity was significantly lower in partial responders and progressors. The study covered only a single clinical trial cohort, and the causes of the repertoire differences, possibly disease activity or prior therapy, were still not defined. Diversity was lower in patients who began nivolumab less than 1 year after ASCT, so these patients were left out of later analyses to avoid confounding by immune reconstitution.

The CDR1 and CDR2 encoded by the germline V gene are SGHDT and YYEEEE. V was cut back by 4 bases and J by 0 bases, leaving a gap of 11 bases between them. Spanning cysteine to phenylalanine, the CDR3 consists of 15 amino acids. The DNA shown is the 45-base CDR3, in frame from base 1. About this clone itself: It lacks a known antigen. There are no base qualities to consult, and no much larger clone falls within one base.

Genomic DNA was isolated using the Qiagen DNeasy kit from unsorted PBMCs as well as from negatively selected CD4+ and CD8+ fractions. Using primers that anneal to V and J segments, immunoSEQ multiplex PCR amplified the TCR beta CDR3 regions. A synthetic immune receptor repertoire was used to minimize amplification bias, and any remaining bias was removed computationally after sequencing. Turning to the authors' computational methods: Custom Python scripts were used to quantify repertoire diversity as the Shannon entropy index. The unsorted, CD4+ and CD8+ repertoires were each analyzed separately, with the exception of combined analyses, where CD4+ and CD8+ sequences were merged in silico. A clone counted as expanded when the clone's frequency after treatment rose at least 2-fold relative to C1D1, and clones undetected at baseline were given a pseudocount of 0.5. Singleton clones were defined as clones with 0 or 1 copy at C1D1, and non-singleton clones were defined as clones with 2 or more copies. Clones expanded in unsorted samples were annotated as CD4+, CD8+ or unknown by matching protein sequences in sorted samples from the same patient. Wilcoxon tests on paired samples were used to test diversity changes from C1D1 to C4D1. Entries here come from immuneACCESS through TCRdb and include only in-frame sequences with V and J called. Some clones fail to appear in such tables; in the studies checked, an unresolved V gene covers under half of the shortfall, and the cause of the remainder is unknown. Clone size and the V and J calls come from that table; the DNA yielded D and trimming. The sample data list about 10,000 clones, and around 80% of these were observed just once. The ten largest account for about 37% of the sample.

The sequencing used peripheral blood mononuclear cells (PBMCs), collected before the second cycle of nivolumab. This clonotype originated in a human donor with classical Hodgkin lymphoma. The sequence links TRBV5-6 to TRBJ2-1; no D gene call is confident. The CDR3 corresponds to CASSPDRSSYNEQFF. The DNA sequence reads TGTGCCAGCAGCCCCGACCGAAGCTCCTACAATGAGCAGTTCTTC.